These 10 T cell receptor beta chains share one sample of origin, sequenced in a study of long-term antiretroviral therapy in people with HIV. Sequencing used immunoSEQ v3.0 at survey level. Clones were sequenced by immunoSEQ multiplex PCR, and TCRdb holds only the in-frame ones, with some missing. The repertoire includes around 32,000 clones, 97% of them detected once, and 1.5% to 2% sits in the top ten. Sequenced material: unsorted PBMCs, taken 7.6 years after starting antiretroviral therapy. These receptors were obtained from a man aged 25-40 years with HIV.

V usage is TRBV30 and J usage is TRBJ2-7, with TRBD1 identical over 7 bases. This CDR3 contains 13 residues. Germline CDR1 reads GTSNPN; CDR2 reads SVGIG (reference sequence). J lost 2 bases, V lost 3 bases, and 4 bases had no gene match. CDR3: CAWRGQTAYEQYF. As DNA, the CDR3 is TGTGCCTGGAGGGGACAGACCGCCTACGAGCAGTACTTC.

The V call is TRBV7-2, the J call TRBJ2-6, with no clear D. Per germline, CDR1 SGHTA and CDR2 FQGNSA. The CDR3 spans 17 residues. V was cut by 1 base and J by 3 bases, with 13 bases left in between. The CDR3 region is CASSLEHPLNGANVLTF. In nucleotides, the CDR3 is TGTGCCAGCAGCTTAGAGCACCCACTAAATGGGGCCAACGTCCTGACTTTC.

The rearrangement uses TRBV11-2 and TRBJ2-1; D remains ambiguous. This CDR3 spans 12 amino acids. Trimming took off 3 bases at V and 9 bases at J, with 9 bases between the two ends. Germline CDR1 is SGHAT and CDR2 is FQNNGV. The CDR3 region is CASSFYRAEQFF. The CDR3 DNA follows: TGTGCCAGCAGCTTCTACCGGGCTGAGCAGTTCTTC.

The rearrangement uses TRBV9 and TRBJ2-1; 13 bases fit TRBD2. Germline CDR1 reads SGDLS; CDR2 reads YYNGEE. J was trimmed by 5 bases and V by 3 bases; bases with no gene match: 8. CDR3 length: 17 amino acids. The chain's CDR3 is CASSEGLAGASNNEQFF. DNA for the CDR3: TGTGCCAGCAGCGAAGGACTAGCGGGAGCCTCAAACAATGAGCAGTTCTTC.

This chain connects TRBV6-5 to TRBJ1-3; D possibly corresponds to TRBD1 (5 bases). V lost 4 bases and J 0 bases, leaving 7 bases between the germline ends. CDR3 length: 14 residues. Germline V gene data show CDR1 as MNHEY and CDR2 as SVGAGI. CDR3 nucleotides: TGTGCCAGCAGTTCAGACAGCTCTGGAAACACCATATATTTT. The encoded protein is CASSSDSSGNTIYF.

The chain links TRBV5-6 to TRBJ2-5; a weak D match, TRBD2 (6 bases). The length of the CDR3 is 14 residues. Trimming shortened V by 3 bases and J by 3 bases, and 12 bases separated the two germline ends. Germline V gene sequence: CDR1 SGHDT, CDR2 YYEEEE. The CDR3, as DNA: TGTGCCAGCAGCTCGCCGCGGAGGGAAGAGACCCAGTACTTC. This gives the protein CASSSPRREETQYF. The variable domain in full, with the rest retrieved from reference TRBV5-6 and TRBJ2-5, is DAGVTQSPTHLIKTRGQQVTLRCSPKSGHDTVSWYQQALGQGPQFIFQYYEEEERQRGNFPDRFSGHQFPNYSSELNVNALLLGDSALYLCASSSPRREETQYFGPGTRLLVL.

J is TRBJ1-1 and V is TRBV18, with unresolved D. The ends were cut back, 6 bases at V and 1 base at J, with 15 bases in the middle. Germline V gene lookup returns CDR1 KGHSH and CDR2 LQKENI. The CDR3 covers 15 residues. CDR3: CASSNKSLANTEAFF. In nucleotides, the CDR3 is TGTGCCAGCTCTAACAAGTCGTTGGCGAACACTGAAGCTTTCTTT.

This chain links TRBV7-9 with TRBJ2-7; 10 bases map to TRBD2. The length of the CDR3 is 14 residues. Germline V gene data show CDR1 as SEHNR and CDR2 as FQNEAQ (reference sequence). V lost 5 bases and J lost 0; bases outside the gene matches: 1. Here the CDR3 DNA reads TGTGCCAGCAGCCGGACTAGCGGCTCCTACGAGCAGTACTTC. Its translation: CASSRTSGSYEQYF.

The V call is TRBV6-5, the J call TRBJ1-1, with D perhaps matching TRBD1 (5 bases). Germline lookup yields CDR1 MNHEY and CDR2 SVGAGI. Trimming pared 4 bases from V and 8 bases from J, leaving 11 bases between. This CDR3 contains 12 residues. CDR3 loop: CASSFGAEEAFF. The DNA for the CDR3 is TGTGCCAGCAGTTTTGGGGCAGAGGAAGCTTTCTTT.

V usage is TRBV19 and J usage is TRBJ2-3; D gene uncertain. There are 12 residues in the CDR3. V lost 3 bases and J lost 5, with 6 bases in between. In germline, CDR1 is LNHDA, CDR2 SQIVND (reference sequence). CDR3 amino acids: CASSITGDTQYF. Here the CDR3 DNA reads TGTGCCAGTAGTATTACCGGAGATACGCAGTATTTT.